The present entry profiles one T cell receptor beta chain with its context. This record belongs to a study of blood T cell repertoires in COVID-19. On the study more broadly: Acute and convalescent COVID-19 specimens originated in the United States, Italy and Spain.

V was pared by 0 bases and J by 0 bases, with 8 bases between. This CDR3 is 15 amino acids long. The germline gives CDR1 LGHDT, CDR2 YNNKEL (reference sequence). In the study's own analysis: Estimated nucleated cell counts came from reference gene primer amplification. Clones were read by immunoSEQ multiplex PCR, and TCRdb kept only the in-frame ones, dropping some. The DNA gave D and trimming, while V, J and clone size come from that table. The sample records 180,000 or so clones, around 87% being singletons. This TCR was sampled from a man aged 35 to 55 with active or convalescent COVID-19. J is TRBJ1-2 and V is TRBV3-1 (or the pseudogene TRBV3-2); no firm D call. Sequencing input: peripheral blood. The CDR3 bases are TGTGCCAGCAGCCAAGATGGGAGCGCTAACTATGGCTACACCTTC. This translates into CASSQDGSANYGYTF.